What follows are 27 T cell receptor beta chains derived from one specimen sequenced in a study of OX40 agonist ivuxolimab in advanced cancers. Sequencing used immunoSEQ multiplex PCR; TCRdb keeps in-frame clones, though not all of them. The sample includes over 60,000 clones, over 75% seen only once; the top ten take roughly 1%. Sequencing was performed on CD4+ or CD8+ T cells sorted from blood, taken in a trial of the OX40 agonist ivuxolimab. These receptors were collected from an adult with an advanced solid tumor such as melanoma, head and neck, liver or kidney cancer.

V gene TRBV2 combines with J gene TRBJ2-6; 8 nucleotides line up with TRBD1. This CDR3 is built from 17 residues. Looked up from germline, CDR1 is SNHLY and CDR2 is FYNNEI. Trimming took 6 bases from V and 0 from J; bases not matched to a gene: 7. CDR3: CASRLRDRYSGANVLTF. The CDR3 DNA reads TGTGCCAGCAGGCTCCGGGACAGGTACTCTGGGGCCAACGTCCTGACTTTC.

This clone appeared once. J is TRBJ2-1 and V is TRBV18; TRBD2 matches at 9 bases. Trimming at V came to 0 bases and at J to 4 bases, leaving 10 bases not matched to a gene. CDR3 size: 18 residues. The germline V gene has CDR1 KGHSH and CDR2 LQKENI. CDR3 nucleotides: TGTGCCAGCTCACCACCGAGTAGCGGGAGAACGGGATACAATGAGCAGTTCTTC. Protein: CASSPPSSGRTGYNEQFF. Full variable domain (remainder filled in from reference TRBV18 and TRBJ2-1): NAGVMQNPRHLVRRRGQEARLRCSPMKGHSHVYWYRQLPEEGLKFMVYLQKENIIDESGMPKERFSAEFPKEGPSILRIQQVVRGDSAAYFCASSPPSSGRTGYNEQFFGPGTRLTVL.

The J gene is TRBJ2-1, the V gene TRBV5-1; D is ambiguous. This CDR3 comprises 13 residues. Germline V gene data show CDR1 as SGHRS and CDR2 as YFSETQ. V lost 0 bases and J lost 4, with 5 bases in between. This CDR3 reads CASSLDGYNEQFF. Here the CDR3 DNA reads TGCGCCAGCAGCTTGGACGGATACAATGAGCAGTTCTTC.

V and J are TRBV21-1 and TRBJ1-4. TRBV21-1 is a listed pseudogene. The length of the CDR3 is 16 residues. The CDR3 DNA sequence: TGTGCCAGTATACAGAGGACCCGAGCAACTAATGAAAAACTGTTTTTT. Translation: CASIQRTRATNEKLFF.

The chain has TRBV25-1 and TRBJ1-4; D is unresolved. CDR1 is MGHDK, CDR2 SYGVNS, per germline. V was clipped by 6 bases and J by 8 bases, with 19 bases between them. CDR3 size: 15 residues. CDR3 in DNA: TGTGCCAGCAGCGATCCTCAGGAGGCGAGGGAAAAACTGTTTTTT. Translation: CASSDPQEAREKLFF. The whole variable domain, remainder taken from reference TRBV25-1 and TRBJ1-4, is EADIYQTPRYLVIGTGKKITLECSQTMGHDKMYWYQQDPGMELHLIHYSYGVNSTEKGDLSSESTVSRIRTEHFPLTLESARPSHTSQYLCASSDPQEAREKLFFGSGTQLSVL.

The V gene is TRBV7-9, the J gene TRBJ1-5, with 8 positions matching TRBD1. V gave up 5 bases and J gave up 4 bases; unmatched junction bases: 10. Germline CDR1 SEHNR, CDR2 FQNEAQ (reference sequence). This CDR3 contains 16 residues. The chain's CDR3 is CASSPGTGSKNQPQHF. The CDR3 nucleotides read TGTGCCAGCAGCCCCGGGACAGGTTCCAAAAATCAGCCCCAGCATTTT.

A few counts support this clone. The V gene is TRBV2, the J gene TRBJ1-5; the D is unclear. V lost 3 bases to trimming and J lost 7 bases, with 16 bases between them. Germline-derived CDR1 and CDR2 are SNHLY and FYNNEI. This CDR3 comprises 15 residues. The CDR3 DNA follows: TGTGCCAGCAGTGATCCGCCTTGGACTTCCCAGCCCCAGCATTTT. It yields the protein CASSDPPWTSQPQHF.

V usage is TRBV6-1 and J usage is TRBJ1-4, with TRBD1 as a possible D gene (6 bases). CDR3 length: 12 amino acids. Germline V lookup: CDR1 MNHNS, CDR2 SASEGT. V lost 11 bases, J lost 7 bases, and 14 bases lay in between. CDR3 in amino acids: CAGTTGSEKLFF. The CDR3 bases are TGTGCCGGCACCACAGGGTCTGAAAAACTGTTTTTT.

V gene TRBV29-1 combines with J gene TRBJ2-2, with D perhaps TRBD1 (6 bases). The V end was cut by 4 bases, the J end by 0 bases, with 12 bases between. Germline CDR1 is SQVTM and CDR2 is ANQGSEA. The CDR3 is 15 amino acids. Here the CDR3 DNA reads TGCAGCGTTGGGCAGGGGCCAGCGAACACCGGGGAGCTGTTTTTT. Its protein product is CSVGQGPANTGELFF.

The chain couples TRBV6-6 to TRBJ1-6; D is ambiguous. The CDR3 totals 13 residues. The V gene lost 6 bases and the J gene lost 7 bases, with 10 bases spanning the gap. Germline lookup yields CDR1 MNHNY and CDR2 SVGAGI (reference sequence). The CDR3 nucleotides read TGTGCCAGCAGCTCCTTAGGGAATTCACCCCTCCACTTT. This gives the protein CASSSLGNSPLHF.

The chain recombines TRBV30 with TRBJ1-3; possibly TRBD1 for D (6 bases). Germline V gene sequence: CDR1 GTSNPN, CDR2 SVGIG (reference sequence). CDR3 length: 14 residues. The V gene lost 0 bases and the J gene lost 2 bases, with 8 bases spanning the gap. The CDR3 sequence is CAWSVGQTGNTIYF. In nucleotides, the CDR3 is TGTGCCTGGAGTGTAGGACAGACTGGAAACACCATATATTTT.

This chain joins TRBV30 and TRBJ2-5, with 9 bases that match TRBD2. The V gene end was trimmed by 2 bases and the J gene end by 1 base; junction bases not matched to a gene: 5. The CDR3 consists of 15 residues. CDR1 and CDR2 (germline): GTSNPN, SVGIG (reference sequence). CDR3 in DNA: TGTGCCTGGAGTCCCCTAGCGGGGCCCCAAGAGACCCAGTACTTC. It yields the protein CAWSPLAGPQETQYF.

The chain couples TRBV28 to TRBJ2-7, with 7 bases matching TRBD1. V lost 4 bases, J lost 1 base, and 4 bases stayed unmatched. The CDR3 length is 14 residues. Germline lookup yields CDR1 MDHEN and CDR2 SYDVKM. This CDR3 is CASSWDSFSYEQYF. Here the CDR3 DNA reads TGTGCCAGCAGTTGGGACAGCTTTTCCTACGAGCAGTACTTC.

This chain connects TRBV7-2 to TRBJ2-1; 8 nucleotides line up with TRBD2. V lost 1 base, J lost 5 bases, and 4 bases stayed unmatched. Germline V gene data show CDR1 as SGHTA and CDR2 as FQGNSA. The CDR3 contains 15 residues. The CDR3 region is CASSLERGGHNEQFF. The CDR3 bases are TGTGCCAGCAGCTTAGAACGGGGGGGCCACAATGAGCAGTTCTTC. Variable domain in full (rest from reference TRBV7-2 and TRBJ2-1): GAGVSQSPSNKVTEKGKDVELRCDPISGHTALYWYRQSLGQGLEFLIYFQGNSAPDKSGLPSDRFSAERTGGSVSTLTIQRTQQEDSAVYLCASSLERGGHNEQFFGPGTRLTVL.

The chain couples TRBV11-2 to TRBJ2-1; D ambiguous. V was clipped by 1 base and J by 0 bases, with 10 bases between them. This CDR3 has 16 residues. Germline V gene data show CDR1 as SGHAT and CDR2 as FQNNGV. The CDR3: CASSLGLVSSYNEQFF. Here the CDR3 DNA reads TGTGCCAGCAGCTTAGGGCTCGTCAGCTCCTACAATGAGCAGTTCTTC.

Worth noting for this clone: The same CDR3 also results from other DNA sequences found in this sample. This chain uses TRBV11-2 with TRBJ1-1, with 7 bases aligning to TRBD1. J gave up 2 bases and V 5 bases, and 8 bases lay outside the gene matches. Germline-derived CDR1 and CDR2 are SGHAT and FQNNGV. The CDR3 contains 15 residues. The CDR3 here is CASSLRAGGNTEAFF. In DNA, the CDR3 is TGTGCCAGCAGCCTCCGAGCAGGGGGTAACACTGAAGCTTTCTTT.

The rearrangement joins TRBV11-3 to TRBJ1-6; D is unclear. CDR3 length: 14 residues. The ends were cut back, 1 base at V and 7 bases at J, with 8 bases in the middle. CDR1 is SGHNT, CDR2 YENEEA, per germline. The DNA of the CDR3 is TGTGCCAGCAGCTTAGGCTCATCAAATTCACCCCTCCACTTT. This encodes CASSLGSSNSPLHF.

This clone occurred once. The chain has TRBV11-2 and TRBJ2-2; 7 bases match TRBD1. The germline CDR1 and CDR2 sequences are SGHAT and FQNNGV. The CDR3 spans 14 residues. V shed 9 bases, J shed 0 bases, and the junction held 4 bases outside the gene matches. The CDR3 bases are TGTGCCAGTCGACAGGGACCGAACACCGGGGAGCTGTTTTTT. This translates into CASRQGPNTGELFF.

This chain joins TRBV4-1 and TRBJ2-1; 8 nucleotides match TRBD2. The CDR3 loop spans 15 amino acids. The trim removed 5 bases at V and 0 bases at J, leaving 3 bases unmatched. Germline CDR1 is MGHRA and CDR2 is YSYEKL. The CDR3 loop reads CASSGGLVSYNEQFF. The CDR3 DNA sequence: TGCGCCAGCAGCGGGGGACTAGTCTCCTACAATGAGCAGTTCTTC.

The chain couples TRBV28 to TRBJ1-2; D gene ambiguous. Trimming stripped 3 bases from V and 2 bases from J, with 7 bases between. Germline-derived CDR1 and CDR2 are MDHEN and SYDVKM. The CDR3 is made up of 13 amino acids. CDR3 bases: TGTGCCAGCAGTTTGGACGGGAACTATGGCTACACCTTC. Translated, it gives CASSLDGNYGYTF.

This clone turned up a few times. This sample also contains other DNA sequences that code for the same CDR3. The chain uses TRBV7-9 and TRBJ1-2; no clear D gene. This CDR3 is built from 12 residues. V lost 1 base, J lost 5 bases, and 5 bases lay in between. Germline values: CDR1 SEHNR, CDR2 FQNEAQ (reference sequence). DNA for the CDR3: TGTGCCAGCAGCTTAGATGGTTATGGCTACACCTTC. Translation: CASSLDGYGYTF.

In its sample, this clone was seen once. The chain carries TRBV2 and TRBJ2-7; 9 nucleotides align to TRBD1. J lost 5 bases, V lost 0 bases, and 14 bases had no gene match. Germline V lookup: CDR1 SNHLY, CDR2 FYNNEI. CDR3 length equals 18 residues. The CDR3 loop reads CASSEAIGDRARLHEQYF. In DNA form, the CDR3 reads TGTGCCAGCAGTGAAGCTATTGGGGACAGGGCGAGGCTCCACGAGCAGTACTTC.

The rearrangement joins TRBV7-8 to TRBJ1-1, with a weak D call TRBD1 (5 bases). V lost 1 base and J 1 base, leaving 13 bases between the germline ends. Looked up from germline, CDR1 is SGHVS and CDR2 is FQNEAQ. The CDR3 covers 16 residues. CDR3 coding DNA: TGTGCCAGCAGCTTAGTGGGGGGTAGGGGGAACACTGAAGCTTTCTTT. As protein: CASSLVGGRGNTEAFF.

The chain combines TRBV10-1 with TRBJ2-5; 9 bases align to TRBD1. Germline CDR1 and CDR2: WNHNN and SYGVQD (reference sequence). The CDR3 sequence is 15 residues long. The J segment lost 3 bases and the V segment lost 1 base, leaving 3 bases of the junction unmatched. CDR3 DNA: TGCGCCAGCAGTGAGTACGGGACAGGGAAAGAGACCCAGTACTTC. It yields the protein CASSEYGTGKETQYF.

This sequence joins TRBV14 and TRBJ2-2; tentative D call: TRBD1 (6 bases). Germline CDR1 is SGHDN and CDR2 is FVKESK. This CDR3 is built from 16 residues. Trimming removed 4 bases at V and 3 bases at J, with 15 bases between. CDR3 in amino acids: CASSRPGQTYTGELFF. CDR3 DNA sequence: TGTGCCAGCAGCCGCCCCGGACAGACCTACACCGGGGAGCTGTTTTTT.

The V gene is TRBV5-1, the J gene TRBJ2-5, with D maybe TRBD1 (5 bases). TRBJ2-7 explains the end of the DNA better; the J call may be wrong. Germline V gene lookup returns CDR1 SGHRS and CDR2 YFSETQ. The CDR3 runs 15 residues. The CDR3 region has the DNA TGCGCCAGCAGCCCGCCGAACGGACAATCCTACGAGCAGTACTTC. Protein: CASSPPNGQSYEQYF.

The chain combines TRBV11-3 with TRBJ2-7; 10 nucleotides agree with TRBD2. The germline gives CDR1 SGHNT, CDR2 YENEEA. V shed 5 bases, J shed 3 bases, and the junction held 4 bases outside the gene matches. CDR3 length: 14 residues. The CDR3 bases are TGTGCCAGCAGCGGACGGACTAGCGGCTACGAGCAGTACTTC. Protein sequence: CASSGRTSGYEQYF.